This T cell receptor beta chain was found in a study of blood T cell repertoires in COVID-19. Study at large: Whether acute or convalescent, the COVID-19 samples came from the United States, Italy and Spain. The cDNA or gDNA used as material had been derived from T cells, B-cell-depleted T cells, or PBMCs.

V was shortened by 5 bases and J by 8 bases, with 24 bases between the two germline ends. The CDR3 consists of 16 residues. Germline CDR1 MGHRA, CDR2 YSYEKL. In the original processing: Reference gene primer amplification yielded estimated nucleated cell counts. The repertoire was sequenced with immunoSEQ multiplex PCR; TCRdb's copy has only in-frame clones and lacks some. The V and J calls and clone size come from that table; D and trimming were worked out from the DNA. The sample carries around 480,000 clones, around 88% recorded once. The TCR sequence derives from a woman between 50 and 59 years old with COVID-19, enrolled during active disease. The sequenced material came from peripheral blood. The chain employs TRBV4-1 and TRBJ1-2; D might be TRBD1 (5 bases). CDR3: CASSGSRFREGGGYTF. In DNA, the CDR3 is TGCGCCAGCAGCGGAAGCAGGTTCAGGGAAGGAGGGGGCTACACCTTC.